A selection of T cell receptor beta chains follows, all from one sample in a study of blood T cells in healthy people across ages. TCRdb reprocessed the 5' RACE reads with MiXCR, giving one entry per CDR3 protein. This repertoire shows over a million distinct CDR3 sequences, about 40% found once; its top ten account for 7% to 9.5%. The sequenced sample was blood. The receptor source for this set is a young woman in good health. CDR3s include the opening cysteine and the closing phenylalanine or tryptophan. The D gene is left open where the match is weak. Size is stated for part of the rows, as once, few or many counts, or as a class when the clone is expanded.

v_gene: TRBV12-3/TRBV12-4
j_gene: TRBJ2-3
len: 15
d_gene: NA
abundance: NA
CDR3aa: CASSRSARNTDTQYF
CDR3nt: TGTGCCAGCAGCCGCTCGGCTCGAAACACGGATACGCAGTATTTT

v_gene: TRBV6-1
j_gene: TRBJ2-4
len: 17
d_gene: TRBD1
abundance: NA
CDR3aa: CASSLWDPQGRRNIQYF
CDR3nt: TGTGCCAGCAGCCTATGGGATCCACAGGGGCGGAGAAACATTCAGTACTTC

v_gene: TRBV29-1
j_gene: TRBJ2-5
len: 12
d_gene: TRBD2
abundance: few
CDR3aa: CSILAGQETQYF
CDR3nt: TGCAGCATATTAGCGGGCCAAGAGACCCAGTACTTC

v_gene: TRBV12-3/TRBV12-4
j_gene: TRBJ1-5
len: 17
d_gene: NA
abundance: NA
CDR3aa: CASSLVGGGLGNQPQHF
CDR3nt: TGTGCCAGCAGTTTAGTGGGCGGGGGGCTGGGTAATCAGCCCCAGCATTTT

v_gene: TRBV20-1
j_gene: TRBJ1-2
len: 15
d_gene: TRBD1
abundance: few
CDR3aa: CSARDIWQGATGYTF
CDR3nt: TGCAGTGCTAGAGATATTTGGCAGGGGGCGACGGGCTACACCTTC

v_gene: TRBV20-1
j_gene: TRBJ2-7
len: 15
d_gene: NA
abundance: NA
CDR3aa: CSARDSRALTYEQYF
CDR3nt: TGCAGTGCTAGAGATTCTCGGGCCCTGACCTACGAGCAGTACTTC

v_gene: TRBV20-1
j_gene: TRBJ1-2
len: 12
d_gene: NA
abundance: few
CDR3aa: CSGTHRAAGYTF
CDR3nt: TGCAGTGGAACTCACAGGGCAGCTGGCTACACCTTC

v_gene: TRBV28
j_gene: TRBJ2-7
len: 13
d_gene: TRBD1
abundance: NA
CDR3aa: CASIPGGENEQYF
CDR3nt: TGTGCCAGCATCCCAGGGGGAGAGAACGAGCAGTACTTC

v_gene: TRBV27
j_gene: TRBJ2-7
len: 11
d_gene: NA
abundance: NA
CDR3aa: CASKQGLEQYF
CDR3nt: TGTGCCAGCAAGCAGGGTCTCGAGCAGTACTTC

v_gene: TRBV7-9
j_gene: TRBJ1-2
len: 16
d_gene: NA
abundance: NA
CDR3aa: CASSSPGTTADYGYTF
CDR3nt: TGTGCCAGCAGCTCTCCAGGGACAACGGCCGACTATGGCTACACCTTC

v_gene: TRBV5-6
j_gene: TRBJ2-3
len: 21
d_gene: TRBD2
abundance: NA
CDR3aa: CASSLGRSGRARILVTDTQYF
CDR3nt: TGTGCCAGCAGCTTGGGTCGTAGCGGGAGGGCCCGGATTCTCGTCACAGATACGCAGTATTTT

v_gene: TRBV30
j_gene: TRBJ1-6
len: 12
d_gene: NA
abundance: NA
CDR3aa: CAWRNRATPLHF
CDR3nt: TGTGCCTGGAGAAACAGAGCAACACCCCTCCACTTT

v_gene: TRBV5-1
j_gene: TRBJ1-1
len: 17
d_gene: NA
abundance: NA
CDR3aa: CASRATGRGFGPTEAFF
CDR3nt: TGCGCCAGCAGAGCTACCGGGCGAGGATTCGGGCCCACTGAAGCTTTCTTT

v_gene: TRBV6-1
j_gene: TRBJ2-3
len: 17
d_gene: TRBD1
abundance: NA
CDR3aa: CASSTHLGQGSTDTQYF
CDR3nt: TGTGCCAGCAGTACACACCTCGGACAGGGTAGCACAGATACGCAGTATTTT

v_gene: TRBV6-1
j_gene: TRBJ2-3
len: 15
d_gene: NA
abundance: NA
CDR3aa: CASSEAAGRTDTQYF
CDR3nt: TGTGCCAGCAGTGAAGCCGCAGGGCGGACAGATACGCAGTATTTT

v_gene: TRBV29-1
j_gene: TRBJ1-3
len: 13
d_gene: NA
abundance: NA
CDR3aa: CSVAYSSGNTIYF
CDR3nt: TGCAGCGTTGCTTACAGCTCTGGAAACACCATATATTTT

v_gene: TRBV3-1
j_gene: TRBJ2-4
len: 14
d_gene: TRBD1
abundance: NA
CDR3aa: CASSRGQGQNIQYF
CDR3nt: TGTGCCAGCAGCCGTGGACAGGGACAAAACATTCAGTACTTC

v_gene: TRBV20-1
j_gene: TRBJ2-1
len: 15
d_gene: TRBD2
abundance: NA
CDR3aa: CSARDPDQRDDEQFF
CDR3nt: TGCAGTGCTAGAGATCCAGACCAGCGGGACGATGAGCAGTTCTTC

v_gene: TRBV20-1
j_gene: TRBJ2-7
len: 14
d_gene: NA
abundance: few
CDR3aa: CSARQGLAFYEQYF
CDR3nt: TGCAGTGCTAGACAGGGCCTCGCCTTCTACGAGCAGTACTTC

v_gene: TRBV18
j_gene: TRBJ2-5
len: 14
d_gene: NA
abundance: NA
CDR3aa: CASSPTARQETQYF
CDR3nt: TGTGCCAGCTCACCCACCGCGCGACAAGAGACCCAGTACTTC